This TCR beta chain originates from a study of CD8+ T cells in alopecia areata. Study details: It was oral tofacitinib, at 5 to 10 mg twice daily, that treated patients received.

Treatment specified: oral pan-JAK inhibitor, 5-10 mg twice daily. Obtained from alopecia areata patients were lesional scalp punch biopsies along with peripheral blood. The germline V and J ends were trimmed by 1 base and 4 bases, with 9 bases remaining between them. This CDR3 region has 14 residues. The germline V gene has CDR1 LGHNA and CDR2 YSLEER. Notes on the study in general: TCR sharing across patients was less clear than in mice, possibly HLA-related.

A few counts support this clone. Its specificity is not known. Sequencing relied on a cDNA template that was reverse transcribed from extracted RNA. This table comes from immunoSEQ multiplex PCR, and its TCRdb copy is limited to in-frame clones, with some not included. The repertoire consists of about 76,000 clones, with approximately 66% occurring once and the leading ten covering 20% to 30%. The TCR comes from a human donor with alopecia areata. The chain recombines TRBV4-3 with TRBJ2-3; D is ambiguous. This specimen consisted of CD8+ T cells sorted from blood, obtained at week 24, from a patient treated with tofacitinib. The DNA for the CDR3 is TGCGCCAGCAGCCAAGTTCCTGGGGCAGATACGCAGTATTTT. It specifies CASSQVPGADTQYF.